Given below is one TCR beta chain in context. Its antigen is currently unknown. This record comes from a study of cytomegalovirus exposure and HLA in healthy donors. The CDR3 length is 14 residues. Trimming took off 3 bases at V and 0 bases at J, with 9 bases between the two ends. Germline loops: CDR1 LNHDA, CDR2 SQIVND (reference sequence). The study's findings and limits: The authors excluded some V segments, including TRBV6-2 and TRBV6-3, as indistinguishable.

The PCR contained 60 Vbeta and 13 Jbeta primers. The data were produced by immunoSEQ multiplex PCR, yet TCRdb's version contains in-frame clones alone and is incomplete. The sample table sets out around 100,000 clones. The rearrangement uses TRBV19 and TRBJ2-7; a weak D match, TRBD1 (5 bases). Sequenced: PBMCs. This TCR was recovered from a man in his fifties or sixties in good health and CMV-seronegative. The CDR3 sequence: CASSIGAFSYEQYF. CDR3 nucleotide sequence: TGTGCCAGTAGTATTGGGGCGTTCTCCTACGAGCAGTACTTC. Variable domain in full (rest from reference TRBV19 and TRBJ2-7): DGGITQSPKYLFRKEGQNVTLSCEQNLNHDAMYWYRQDPGQGLRLIYYSQIVNDFQKGDIAEGYSVSREKKESFPLTVTSAQKNPTAFYLCASSIGAFSYEQYFGPGTRLTVT.